This T cell receptor (beta chain) stems from a study of cytomegalovirus exposure and HLA in healthy donors. Study-wide results and limits: Rarity characterized most TCR sequences, yet some public TCRs appeared in many donors. It was in a later analysis that TCR association rates were seen to vary by HLA locus, highest for DRB1 and lowest for HLA-C. Cytomegalovirus association was assigned to around 150 TCR beta chains. V- and J-gene trimming of TCR beta was linked (in a later analysis) to a missense DCLRE1C variant.

Primers: 60 Vbeta forward and 13 Jbeta reverse. Using immunoSEQ multiplex PCR, the repertoire was profiled, and TCRdb retains in-frame clones only, with some absent. This table holds about 190,000 clones, more than 70% found once. Germline CDR1 KGHSH, CDR2 LQKENI. With 4 bases removed from V and 3 bases from J, the gap between germline ends came to 3 bases. CDR3 length: 11 residues. Concerning this clone: Its antigen is currently unknown.

The chain links TRBV18 to TRBJ2-5, with no clear D. What was sequenced was PBMCs. The sequence came from a boy younger than 18 in good health and CMV-seronegative. The CDR3 is CASSLKETQYF. CDR3 nucleotides: TGTGCCAGCTCACTTAAAGAGACCCAGTACTTC.